The rows below give T cell receptor beta chains drawn from one sample of a study of monozygotic twins with inflammatory bowel disease. With the 5' RACE reads reprocessed, TCRdb shows one record per CDR3 protein and no DNA. This sample contains 150,000 to 200,000 distinct CDR3 sequences. Material: blood. These receptors all stem from a human donor with ulcerative colitis or Crohn's disease, or a healthy co-twin of an affected twin (not recorded which). Each CDR3 is given with its conserved first and last residue. Each record gives: V gene, J gene, CDR3 protein.

v_gene: TRBV5-1; j_gene: TRBJ2-3; CDR3aa: CASSLVVSTDTQYF
v_gene: TRBV19; j_gene: TRBJ2-5; CDR3aa: CASSIGGLQETQYF
v_gene: TRBV5-4; j_gene: TRBJ2-3; CDR3aa: CASSLSGRVDTDTQYF
v_gene: TRBV19; j_gene: TRBJ1-2; CDR3aa: CASSLALDYGYTF
v_gene: TRBV4-3; j_gene: TRBJ2-3; CDR3aa: CASSQDGGVDTQYF
v_gene: TRBV7-9; j_gene: TRBJ2-3; CDR3aa: CASSDDSPDTQYF
v_gene: TRBV20-1; j_gene: TRBJ1-5; CDR3aa: CSAAAGTGSNQPQHF
v_gene: TRBV5-1; j_gene: TRBJ2-7; CDR3aa: CASSFGRGHSYEQYF
v_gene: TRBV6-2/TRBV6-3; j_gene: TRBJ1-1; CDR3aa: CASSYSEGASTEAFF
v_gene: TRBV25-1; j_gene: TRBJ2-7; CDR3aa: CASSEQAGGQYEQYF
v_gene: TRBV5-1; j_gene: TRBJ2-7; CDR3aa: CASSHRVGHEQYF
v_gene: TRBV6-6; j_gene: TRBJ2-1; CDR3aa: CASSPLGSTGEQFF
v_gene: TRBV20-1; j_gene: TRBJ1-2; CDR3aa: CSAFRPGTGYGYTF
v_gene: TRBV5-1; j_gene: TRBJ2-3; CDR3aa: CASSLQGGGPLNTDTQYF
v_gene: TRBV5-4; j_gene: TRBJ1-5; CDR3aa: CASSPEGGQPQHF
v_gene: TRBV27; j_gene: TRBJ2-1; CDR3aa: CASTWGAGPYNEQFF
v_gene: TRBV29-1; j_gene: TRBJ1-2; CDR3aa: CSALDRGNYGYTF
v_gene: TRBV21-1; j_gene: TRBJ2-1; CDR3aa: CASSKDPGTSSGGGEQFF
v_gene: TRBV21-1; j_gene: TRBJ2-1; CDR3aa: CAGEAGHNEQFF
v_gene: TRBV12-3/TRBV12-4; j_gene: TRBJ2-1; CDR3aa: CASSIAGGYNEQFF
v_gene: TRBV29-1; j_gene: TRBJ2-7; CDR3aa: CSVEGADTNPYEQYF
v_gene: TRBV11-2; j_gene: TRBJ2-5; CDR3aa: CASSLDGPYQETQYF
v_gene: TRBV7-8; j_gene: TRBJ1-5; CDR3aa: CASSLYFEGPRPQHF
v_gene: TRBV20-1; j_gene: TRBJ2-2; CDR3aa: CSARPRAGELFF
v_gene: TRBV10-3; j_gene: TRBJ2-1; CDR3aa: CAISQLAGDYNEQFF
v_gene: TRBV5-1; j_gene: TRBJ1-2; CDR3aa: CASSSRTGAGYTF
v_gene: TRBV20-1; j_gene: TRBJ2-3; CDR3aa: CSARGSGRARDTQYF
v_gene: TRBV20-1; j_gene: TRBJ1-5; CDR3aa: CSARGDRVRYQPQHF
v_gene: TRBV20-1; j_gene: TRBJ1-1; CDR3aa: CSALLGFKNTEAFF
v_gene: TRBV10-2; j_gene: TRBJ1-1; CDR3aa: CASSFFQGAKGKAFF
v_gene: TRBV7-9; j_gene: TRBJ1-1; CDR3aa: CASSLVGQCTEAFF